What follows are 8 T cell receptor beta chains derived from one specimen sequenced in a study of cytomegalovirus exposure and HLA in healthy donors. This PCR relied on a set of 60 Vbeta primers and 13 Jbeta primers. Only in-frame clones appear in the TCRdb table, and some are missing; sequencing was by immunoSEQ multiplex PCR. Among fewer than 200,000 clones listed, around 85% were seen once. Sequencing input: PBMCs. The receptors shown here come from a woman in her twenties or thirties in good health and CMV-seronegative.

V is TRBV28 and J is TRBJ2-1, with 9 bases identical to TRBD1. The CDR3 has 15 amino acids. J gave up 9 bases and V 2 bases, and 8 bases lay outside the gene matches. CDR1 and CDR2 from the germline V gene are MDHEN and SYDVKM. The chain's CDR3 is CASSLRQGVSGEQFF. As DNA, the CDR3 is TGTGCCAGCAGTTTAAGACAGGGGGTATCCGGTGAGCAGTTCTTC.

The rearrangement uses TRBV2 and TRBJ2-7; D gene ambiguous. Germline CDR1 reads SNHLY; CDR2 reads FYNNEI. Deletions cut 4 bases from V and 3 bases from J, with 13 bases between. The CDR3 totals 14 residues. The CDR3 nucleotides are TGTGCCAGCAGTGGTGAGAGGTGGGTCTACGAGCAGTACTTC. Translation: CASSGERWVYEQYF.

This chain uses TRBV2 with TRBJ2-2; D not resolved. The CDR3 is 15 residues long. CDR1 and CDR2 from the germline V gene are SNHLY and FYNNEI. The germline V and J ends were trimmed by 7 bases and 3 bases, with 15 bases remaining between them. The CDR3 sequence: CASNMRRTYTGELFF. The CDR3 DNA reads as TGTGCCAGCAATATGAGGAGAACCTACACCGGGGAGCTGTTTTTT.

On this clone: The germline gene is not matched at one end of the junction; a read error may be the cause. Additional DNA sequences in this sample encode the identical CDR3. The genes are TRBV4-1 and TRBJ1-5; weak D call: TRBD1 (5 bases). This CDR3 spans 16 amino acids. Germline V gives CDR1 MGHRA, CDR2 YSYEKL. In nucleotides, the CDR3 is TGCGCTAGCAGCCAAGATGGAACAGGTAGCAATCAGCCCCAGCATTTT. This sequence encodes CASSQDGTGSNQPQHF.

The chain is built from TRBV6-6 and TRBJ1-1; D may be TRBD1 (5 bases). The germline V gene has CDR1 MNHNY and CDR2 SVGAGI (reference sequence). With 10 bases removed from V and 11 bases from J, the gap between germline ends came to 23 bases. This CDR3 is 13 amino acids long. The CDR3 DNA sequence: TGTGCCATCAGAACGGGGGGGGAGGGAATCGCTTTCTTT. Translated, it gives CAIRTGGEGIAFF.

V usage is TRBV5-6 and J usage is TRBJ2-7; the D gene is possibly TRBD1 (6 bases). V lost 4 bases, J lost 0 bases, and 20 bases lay in between. The CDR3 runs 17 residues. The germline gives CDR1 SGHDT, CDR2 YYEEEE. The CDR3 DNA reads as TGTGCCAGCAGCGTGGAGTCGGGACACAAATTCTCCTACGAGCAGTACTTC. It codes for CASSVESGHKFSYEQYF.

The V gene is TRBV20-1, the J gene TRBJ2-1, with D maybe TRBD2 (5 bases). The germline V gene encodes CDR1 DFQATT and CDR2 SNEGSKA (reference sequence). CDR3 length equals 11 residues. V gave up 4 bases and J gave up 9 bases, with 10 bases separating them. The CDR3 DNA follows: TGCAGTGCTACGGACTTGGTTGAGCAGTTCTTC. It codes for CSATDLVEQFF.

This chain uses TRBV12-5 with TRBJ1-1, with D hard to call. Per germline, CDR1 LGHNT and CDR2 FRNRAP. Trimming took 1 base from V and 1 from J, leaving 7 bases between them. The CDR3 length is 14 residues. The CDR3 nucleotides read TGTGCTAGTGGTTTGGGAGCCCGGAACACTGAAGCTTTCTTT. It encodes CASGLGARNTEAFF.